This T cell receptor (beta chain) stems from a study of Tregs in tolerant kidney transplant recipients. Study context: The nonmyeloablative bone marrow transplants came from related graft donors, with transient mixed chimerism. Study findings and constraints: No direct test of biological reproducibility was done here.

Repertoires were generated with immunoSEQ multiplex PCR, while TCRdb's copy carries only in-frame clones and drops some. The sample has 50,000 to 75,000 clones, 95% to 98% seen once. As to this clone: The antigen is not known.

This CDR3 contains 17 residues. Germline V gene data show CDR1 as LGHNA and CDR2 as YSLEER. Germline trimming cut 0 bases from V and 4 bases from J; bases unmatched to any gene: 5. Unstimulated regulatory T cells (CD4+CD25+CD127-), CD4+CD25- non-regulatory cells, CD4 and CD8 cells were FACS-sorted from thawed PBMCs. Regulatory T cells were sorted from thawed PBMCs rested overnight at 37°C with 200 IU/ml IL-2. Sequenced here: Tregs from blood, sampled before the transplant. This TCR was recovered from a human donor who received a combined kidney and bone marrow transplant. The chain is built from TRBV4-3 and TRBJ2-5, with TRBD2 matching 13 bases. In nucleotides, the CDR3 is TGCGCCAGCAGCCAAGAACTAGCGGGAGGGCTGCGAGAGACCCAGTACTTC. Translating gives CASSQELAGGLRETQYF.